Listed below are T cell receptor beta chains from one sample, sequenced in a study of identifying expanded T cells in peripheral blood. The table came from immunoSEQ multiplex PCR; TCRdb's copy has only in-frame clones and leaves some out. The sample yields under 120,000 clones, around 88% seen once. Sequences were obtained from blood. All receptors come from a person aged 18 to 70 in good health. Each CDR3 is given with its conserved first and last residue. The D gene is left open where the match is weak. Rows give clone size only sometimes, using once, few, many, or a class for an expanded clone.

j_call	v_call	clone_size	d_call	cdr3_length	cdr3_nt	cdr3_aa
TRBJ2-3	TRBV27	many	.	13	TGTGCCAGCAGTTTAGGGGTCACAGATACGCAGTATTTT	CASSLGVTDTQYF
TRBJ2-5	TRBV11-2	.	.	13	TGTGCCAGCAGCTCGAGGGGCGCGGAGACCCAGTACTTC	CASSSRGAETQYF
TRBJ2-1	TRBV6-5	.	TRBD1	15	TGTGCCAGCAGGCCGGACAGGGTAGTGGTAAATGAGCAGTTCTTC	CASRPDRVVVNEQFF
TRBJ2-4	TRBV5-1	.	.	15	TGCGCCAGCAGCTTGGATCTGGGAGGCACCGGCATTCAGTACTTC	CASSLDLGGTGIQYF
TRBJ2-7	TRBV13	.	.	14	TGTGCCAGCAGCTTAGCCCGATCGACCTACGAGCAGTACTTC	CASSLARSTYEQYF
TRBJ1-4	TRBV18	.	TRBD1	15	TGTGCCAGCTCACCCCGGGACAGGGAAAATGAAAAACTGTTTTTT	CASSPRDRENEKLFF
TRBJ1-4	TRBV6-1	.	TRBD1	17	TGTGCCATCAGTGAGTCGAAAGGGGGCTCAACTAATGAAAAACTGTTTTTT	CAISESKGGSTNEKLFF
TRBJ2-1	TRBV28	.	TRBD2	15	TGTGCCAGCATTGCTAGCGGGGGGGCCAGGAATGAGCAGTTCTTC	CASIASGGARNEQFF
TRBJ2-7	TRBV10-3	once	.	11	TGTGCCATCTCGGAGACGTACGAGCAGTACTTC	CAISETYEQYF
TRBJ1-4	TRBV5-1	.	.	15	TGCGCCAGCAGCGGGGGTCAACTCGCGGATGAAAAACTGTTTTTT	CASSGGQLADEKLFF
TRBJ2-3	TRBV7-2	.	TRBD2	16	TGTGCCAGCAGCCGCGCCTTGACTAGCGGGGGTAATACGCAGTATTTT	CASSRALTSGGNTQYF
TRBJ2-1	TRBV6-4	.	TRBD2	16	TGTGCCAGCAGTGATCACCACGGCGGGGGGGCAGGAGAGCAGTTCTTC	CASSDHHGGGAGEQFF
TRBJ1-1	TRBV2	.	.	11	TGTGCCAGCAGTGTAGGCGCTGAAGCTTTCTTT	CASSVGAEAFF
TRBJ1-3	TRBV6-6	once	.	15	TGTGCCAGCAGACAGGAGGGAGGGGCTGGAAACACCATATATTTT	CASRQEGGAGNTIYF
TRBJ2-3	TRBV4-2	.	.	17	TGTGCCAGCAGCCAAGGCTTCCTAGCAGCCCCCACAGATACGCAGTATTTT	CASSQGFLAAPTDTQYF
TRBJ2-5	TRBV5-4	.	.	11	TGTGCCAGCAGTTCACAAGAGACCCAGTACTTC	CASSSQETQYF
TRBJ1-2	TRBV5-1	.	.	13	TGCGCCAGCAGCTATGACAGGACCTATGGCTACACCTTC	CASSYDRTYGYTF
TRBJ1-4	TRBV13	.	.	14	TGTGCCAGCAGCTTAGGCCGACCGGCTGAAAAACTGTTTTTT	CASSLGRPAEKLFF
TRBJ2-2	TRBV5-1	.	.	15	TGCGCCAGCAGCTACGGGGCGGGGAACACCGGGGAGCTGTTTTTT	CASSYGAGNTGELFF
TRBJ2-3	TRBV5-8	.	.	16	TGTGCCAGCAGCTTGGCATTAGCTAGTTTTTCGGATACGCAGTATTTT	CASSLALASFSDTQYF
TRBJ2-5	TRBV6-5	once	TRBD2	13	TGTGCCAGCAAAACGGGGGGGCAAGAGACCCAGTACTTC	CASKTGGQETQYF
TRBJ1-4	TRBV5-1	once	.	17	TGCGCCAGCAGCTCTCGGCCATACCAGGCGACTAATGAAAAACTGTTTTTT	CASSSRPYQATNEKLFF
TRBJ2-5	TRBV5-1	.	TRBD2	16	TGCGCCAGCAGCTTGTTCCGGGCTAGCGGGCAAGAGACCCAGTACTTC	CASSLFRASGQETQYF
TRBJ1-1	TRBV7-2	.	.	11	TGTGCCAGCAGCTTAATCTCAGGTGCTTTCTTT	CASSLISGAFF
TRBJ2-4	TRBV19	.	TRBD2	17	TGTGCCAGTAGTACGTTTATACTAGCGGGGGGCGAAAACATTCAGTACTTC	CASSTFILAGGENIQYF
TRBJ2-2	TRBV27	few	.	15	TGTGCCAGCAGTAGCCGTTCAGGGGGGGGCGGGGAGCTGTTTTTT	CASSSRSGGGGELFF
TRBJ2-7	TRBV7-9	.	TRBD2	19	TGTGCCAGCAGCACCACCCCGGGACTAGCGGGGGGCTACTCCTACGAGCAGTACTTC	CASSTTPGLAGGYSYEQYF
TRBJ2-5	TRBV5-6	.	.	14	TGTGCCAGCAGCTATGCGACAGGCGGGGAGACCCAGTACTTC	CASSYATGGETQYF
TRBJ2-2	TRBV7-2	.	.	13	TGTGCCAGCAGCTTAGGGCCAGGACGGGACCTGTTTTTT	CASSLGPGRDLFF
TRBJ2-3	TRBV7-2	.	TRBD1	14	TGTGCCAGCAGTCCAGGGGGTCCAAAAGATACGCAGTATTTT	CASSPGGPKDTQYF
TRBJ1-1	TRBV4-3	.	.	13	TGCGCCAGCAGCCAAGATCGGGGGTTTGAAGCTTTCTTT	CASSQDRGFEAFF
TRBJ1-3	TRBV4-3	once	.	15	TGCGCCAGCAGCCAAGTCCAGGGCTCTGGAAACACCATATATTTT	CASSQVQGSGNTIYF